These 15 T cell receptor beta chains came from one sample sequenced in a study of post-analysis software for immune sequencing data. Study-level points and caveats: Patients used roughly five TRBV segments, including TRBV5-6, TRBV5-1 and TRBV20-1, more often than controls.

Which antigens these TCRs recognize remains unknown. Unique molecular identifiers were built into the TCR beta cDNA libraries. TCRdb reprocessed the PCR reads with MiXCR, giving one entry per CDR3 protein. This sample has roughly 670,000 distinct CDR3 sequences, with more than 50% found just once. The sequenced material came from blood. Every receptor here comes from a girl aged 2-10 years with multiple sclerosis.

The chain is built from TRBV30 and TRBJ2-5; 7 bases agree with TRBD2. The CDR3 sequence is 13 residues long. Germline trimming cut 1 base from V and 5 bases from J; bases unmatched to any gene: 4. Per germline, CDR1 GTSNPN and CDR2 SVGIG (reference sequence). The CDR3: CAWSDWGGETQYF. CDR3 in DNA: TGTGCCTGGAGTGATTGGGGGGGGGAGACCCAGTACTTC. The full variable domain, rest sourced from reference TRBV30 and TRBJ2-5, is SQTIHQWPATLVQPVGSPLSLECTVEGTSNPNLYWYRQAAGRGLQLLFYSVGIGQISSEVPQNLSASRPQDRQFILSSKKLLLSDSGFYLCAWSDWGGETQYFGPGTRLLVL.

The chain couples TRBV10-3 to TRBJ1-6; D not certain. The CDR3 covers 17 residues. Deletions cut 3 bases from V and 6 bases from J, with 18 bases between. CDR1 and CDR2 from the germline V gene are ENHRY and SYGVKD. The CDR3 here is CAISESPPGSVNSPLHF. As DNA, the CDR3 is TGTGCCATCAGTGAATCCCCCCCTGGGAGTGTTAATTCACCCCTCCACTTT.

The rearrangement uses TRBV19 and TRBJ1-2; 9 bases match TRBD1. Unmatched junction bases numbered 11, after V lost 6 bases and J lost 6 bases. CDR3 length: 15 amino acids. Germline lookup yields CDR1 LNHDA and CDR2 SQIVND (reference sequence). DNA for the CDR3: TGTGCCAGTAGAGCGACAGGGGGATCCAACCATGGCTACACCTTC. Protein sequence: CASRATGGSNHGYTF.

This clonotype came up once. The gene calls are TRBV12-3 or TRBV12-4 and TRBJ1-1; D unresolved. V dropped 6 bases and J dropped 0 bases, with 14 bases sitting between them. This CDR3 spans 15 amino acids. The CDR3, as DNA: TGTGCCAGCAGCCTGAGGTCGAGACTGAACACTGAAGCTTTCTTT. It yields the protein CASSLRSRLNTEAFF.

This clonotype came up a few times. CDR3 DNA: TGTGCCAGCAGCTTAGACATGAACACTGAAGCTTTCTTT. This sequence encodes CASSLDMNTEAFF. The rearrangement joins TRBV7-2 to TRBJ1-1; D unresolved. Deletions cut 1 base from V and 0 bases from J, with 3 bases between. Germline V gene data show CDR1 as SGHTA and CDR2 as FQGNSA. The CDR3 sequence is 13 residues long.

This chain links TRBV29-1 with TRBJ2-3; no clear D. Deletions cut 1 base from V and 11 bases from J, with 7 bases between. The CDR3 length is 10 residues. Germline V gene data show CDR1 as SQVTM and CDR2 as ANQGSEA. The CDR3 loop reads CSVEVPRQYF. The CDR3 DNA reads TGCAGCGTTGAAGTCCCAAGGCAGTATTTT.

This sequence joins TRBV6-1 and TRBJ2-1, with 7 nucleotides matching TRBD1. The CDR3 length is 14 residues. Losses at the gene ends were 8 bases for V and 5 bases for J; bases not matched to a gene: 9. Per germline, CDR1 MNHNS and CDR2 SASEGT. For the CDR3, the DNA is TGTGCCAGCGGAGTCGGGACAGCAAACAATGAGCAGTTCTTC. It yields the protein CASGVGTANNEQFF.

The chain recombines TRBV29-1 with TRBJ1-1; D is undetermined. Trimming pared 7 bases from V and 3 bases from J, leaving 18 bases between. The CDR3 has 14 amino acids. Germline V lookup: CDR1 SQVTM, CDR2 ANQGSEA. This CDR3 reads CSAGREAPYTEAFF. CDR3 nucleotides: TGCAGCGCGGGGAGGGAGGCGCCTTACACTGAAGCTTTCTTT.

CDR3 sequence reads: CSARRAGAYNEQFF. For the CDR3, the DNA is TGCAGTGCTAGGAGGGCGGGAGCCTACAATGAGCAGTTCTTC. The chain joins TRBV20-1 to TRBJ2-1; 7 bases fit TRBD2. CDR3 length: 14 residues. Trimming cost V 3 bases and J 2 bases; bases outside gene matches: 4. Germline assignment: CDR1 DFQATT and CDR2 SNEGSKA (reference sequence).

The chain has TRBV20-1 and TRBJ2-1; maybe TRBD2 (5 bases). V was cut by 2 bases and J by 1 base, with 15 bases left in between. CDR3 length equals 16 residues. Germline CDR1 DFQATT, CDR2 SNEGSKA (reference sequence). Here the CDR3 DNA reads TGCAGTGCTAGAATACGGGGTCCCACGTCCTACAATGAGCAGTTCTTC. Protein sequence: CSARIRGPTSYNEQFF.

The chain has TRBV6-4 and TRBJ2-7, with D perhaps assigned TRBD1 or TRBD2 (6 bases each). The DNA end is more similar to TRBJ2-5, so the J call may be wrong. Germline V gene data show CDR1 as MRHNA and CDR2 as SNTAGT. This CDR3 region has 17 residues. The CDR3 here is CASSAPGVGGRQKTQYF. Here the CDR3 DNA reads TGTGCCAGCAGTGCCCCTGGAGTGGGGGGCCGGCAAAAGACCCAGTACTTC.

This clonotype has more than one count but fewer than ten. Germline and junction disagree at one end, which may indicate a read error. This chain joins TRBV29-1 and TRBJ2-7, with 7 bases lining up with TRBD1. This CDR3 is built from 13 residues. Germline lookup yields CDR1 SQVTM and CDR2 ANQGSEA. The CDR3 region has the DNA TGCAGCGTCGAAGGACAGGAAGGCTACGAGCAGTACTTC. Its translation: CSVEGQEGYEQYF.

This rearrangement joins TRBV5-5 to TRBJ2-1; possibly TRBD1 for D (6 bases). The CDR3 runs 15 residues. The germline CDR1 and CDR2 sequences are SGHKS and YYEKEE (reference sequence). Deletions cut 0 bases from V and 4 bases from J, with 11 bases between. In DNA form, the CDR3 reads TGTGCCAGCAGCTTGGGGACAGAATTATACAATGAGCAGTTCTTC. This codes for CASSLGTELYNEQFF.

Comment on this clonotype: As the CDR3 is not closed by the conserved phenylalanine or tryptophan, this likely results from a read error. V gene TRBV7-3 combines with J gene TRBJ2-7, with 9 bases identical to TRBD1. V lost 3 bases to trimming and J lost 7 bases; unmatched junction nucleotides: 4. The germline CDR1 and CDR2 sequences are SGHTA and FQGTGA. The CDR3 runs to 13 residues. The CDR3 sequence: CASSLDRGYEQYL. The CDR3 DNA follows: TGTGCCAGCAGCTTGGACAGGGGCTATGAGCAGTACCTC.

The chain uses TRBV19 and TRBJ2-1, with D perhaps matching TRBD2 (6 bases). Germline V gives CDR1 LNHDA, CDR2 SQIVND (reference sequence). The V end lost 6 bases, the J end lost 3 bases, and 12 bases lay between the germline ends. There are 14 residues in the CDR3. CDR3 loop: CASSPGEGYNEQFF. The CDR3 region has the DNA TGTGCCAGTAGCCCGGGAGAAGGCTACAATGAGCAGTTCTTC.